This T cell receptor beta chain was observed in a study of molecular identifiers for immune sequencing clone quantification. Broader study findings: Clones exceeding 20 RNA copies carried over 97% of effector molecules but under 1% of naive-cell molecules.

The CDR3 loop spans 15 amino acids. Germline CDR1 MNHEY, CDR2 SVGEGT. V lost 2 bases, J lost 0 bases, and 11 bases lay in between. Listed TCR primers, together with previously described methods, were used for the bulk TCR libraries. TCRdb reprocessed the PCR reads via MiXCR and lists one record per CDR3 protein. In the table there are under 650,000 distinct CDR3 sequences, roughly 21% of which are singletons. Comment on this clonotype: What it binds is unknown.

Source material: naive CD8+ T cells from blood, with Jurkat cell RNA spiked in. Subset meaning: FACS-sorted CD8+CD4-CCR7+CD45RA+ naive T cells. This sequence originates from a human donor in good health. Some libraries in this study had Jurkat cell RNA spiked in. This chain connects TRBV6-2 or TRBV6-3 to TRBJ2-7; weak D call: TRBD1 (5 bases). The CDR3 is CASSYGARSSYEQYF. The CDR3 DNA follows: TGTGCCAGCAGTTACGGGGCTAGGAGCTCCTACGAGCAGTACTTC.